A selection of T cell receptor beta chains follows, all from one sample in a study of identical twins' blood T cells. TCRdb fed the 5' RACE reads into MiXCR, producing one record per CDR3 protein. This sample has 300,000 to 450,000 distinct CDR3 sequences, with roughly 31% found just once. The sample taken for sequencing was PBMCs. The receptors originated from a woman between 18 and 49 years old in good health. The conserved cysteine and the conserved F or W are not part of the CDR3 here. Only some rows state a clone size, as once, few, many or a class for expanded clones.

AIRGDSTDTQY	TRBV10-3	TRBJ2-3	few
ASSSRGQNTEAF	TRBV7-2	TRBJ1-1	few
VSRVGGAVNEKLF	TRBV7-8	TRBJ1-4	many
ASSLGGFRQNTEEAF	TRBV11-2	TRBJ1-1	-
ASSDTEYNEQF	TRBV6-5	TRBJ2-1	few
ASSLRENREAF	TRBV11-2	TRBJ1-1	-
VSSDEREAF	TRBV6-1	TRBJ1-1	once
ASSYNRLSNQPQH	TRBV6-2/TRBV6-3	TRBJ1-5	-
ASSLGRGQLYNEQF	TRBV11-3	TRBJ2-1	few
ASSLEFQSSGYT	TRBV11-2	TRBJ1-2	once
ASSLDPRETQY	TRBV5-1	TRBJ2-5	-
ASSRNRGPEAF	TRBV11-1	TRBJ1-1	-
ASSLNRRNGYT	TRBV5-1	TRBJ1-2	few
ATYNAGTGGPRTEAF	TRBV27	TRBJ1-1	-
ASGLSPADRSYGYT	TRBV12-5	TRBJ1-2	few
ASSYSSGRDSPLH	TRBV6-6	TRBJ1-6	-
ASSPLDSLGNIQY	TRBV7-2	TRBJ2-4	few
ASSADLSTLYEQY	TRBV5-1	TRBJ2-7	-
ASSLSGGAYEQY	TRBV12-3/TRBV12-4	TRBJ2-7	-
SADDTEAF	TRBV29-1	TRBJ1-1	few
ASSLMSYAKDGYT	TRBV27	TRBJ1-2	-
ASSREADHNSPLH	TRBV7-2	TRBJ1-6	many
AGSSTAAASYNEQF	TRBV11-2	TRBJ2-1	-
ASTTGDTQY	TRBV25-1	TRBJ2-3	-
ASSLTASSGYT	TRBV5-1	TRBJ1-2	few
ASSYSGAVNYGYT	TRBV6-5	TRBJ1-2	few
ASSEGLAAQEKLF	TRBV25-1	TRBJ1-4	few
SASRQTNQPQH	TRBV20-1	TRBJ1-5	few
ASSAGFGGNTIY	TRBV18	TRBJ1-3	-
SVEPQASGNTIY	TRBV29-1	TRBJ1-3	few
ASSPSPRTGGVYNEQF	TRBV4-1	TRBJ2-1	few
ASSSQGAILETQY	TRBV18	TRBJ2-5	-
ASSFPPGRSGYT	TRBV7-9	TRBJ1-2	few
ASGRQVYEQY	TRBV6-2/TRBV6-3	TRBJ2-7	few
ASRGLYNEQF	TRBV6-5	TRBJ2-1	-
ASKKSRDGSYEQY	TRBV19	TRBJ2-7	-
ASSGDWDNEQF	TRBV6-2/TRBV6-3	TRBJ2-1	few
ASSPGTSLNTGELF	TRBV6-5	TRBJ2-2	-
ASSPSPTVNTEAF	TRBV2	TRBJ1-1	few
SVVASRGDTQY	TRBV29-1	TRBJ2-3	-
ASSENGNNEQF	TRBV11-3	TRBJ2-1	-
ASSRRPRGDTEAF	TRBV6-5	TRBJ1-1	-
ASAPRDTGELF	TRBV5-1	TRBJ2-2	few
ASSQGTLQETQY	TRBV3-1	TRBJ2-5	-
ASSPSSPNTGELF	TRBV18	TRBJ2-2	-
ASSSPPTEAF	TRBV6-6	TRBJ1-1	-
SVLRGADMNTEAF	TRBV29-1	TRBJ1-1	few
ASSYSDGYGYT	TRBV6-5	TRBJ1-2	many
ASSVASDTQY	TRBV9	TRBJ2-3	many
ASSEQGVGNTIY	TRBV25-1	TRBJ1-3	many
GSSQVDGTYEQY	TRBV4-3	TRBJ2-7	once
SASKTSGGSDTQY	TRBV20-1	TRBJ2-3	few